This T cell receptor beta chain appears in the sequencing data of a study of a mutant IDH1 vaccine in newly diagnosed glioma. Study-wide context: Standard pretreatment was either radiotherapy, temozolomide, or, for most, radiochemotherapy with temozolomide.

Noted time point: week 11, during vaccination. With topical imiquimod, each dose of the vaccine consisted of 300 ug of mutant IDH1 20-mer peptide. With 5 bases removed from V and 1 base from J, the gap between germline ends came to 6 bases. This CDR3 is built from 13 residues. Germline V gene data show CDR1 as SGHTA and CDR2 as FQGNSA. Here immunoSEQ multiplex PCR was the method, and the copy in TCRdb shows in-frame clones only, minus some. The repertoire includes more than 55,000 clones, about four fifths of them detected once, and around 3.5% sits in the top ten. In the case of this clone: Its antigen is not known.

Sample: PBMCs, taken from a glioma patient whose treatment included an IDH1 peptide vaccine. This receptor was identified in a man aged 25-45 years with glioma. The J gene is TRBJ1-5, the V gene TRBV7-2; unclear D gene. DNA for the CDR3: TGTGCCAGCAGCGGGTGGAGCAATCAGCCCCAGCATTTT. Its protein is CASSGWSNQPQHF.